This TCR beta chain is drawn from a study of blood T cell repertoires in COVID-19. Study details: The analysed material was cDNA or gDNA that came from T cells, B-cell-depleted T cells, or PBMCs.

Original handling: Cell counts per sample came from amplifying reference gene primers. Clones were read by immunoSEQ multiplex PCR, and TCRdb kept only the in-frame ones, dropping some. The V and J calls and clone size are taken from that table; D and trimming were inferred from the DNA. The sample lists hundreds of thousands of clones, approximately 90% occurring once. The CDR3 is made up of 13 amino acids. Individuals aged roughly 18 to 95 years were recruited from around 22 US areas. The rearrangement joins TRBV21-1 to TRBJ2-7; the table's D call, TRBD1, was not checked against the DNA. TRBV21-1 is tagged as a pseudogene. Sequencing was performed on PBMCs or T cells enriched from blood (not recorded which). This receptor was taken from a man aged 18 to 30 who had recovered from COVID-19. The CDR3 is CASMGHSSYEQYF. In nucleotides, the CDR3 is TGTGCCAGTATGGGGCACAGCTCCTACGAGCAGTACTTC.